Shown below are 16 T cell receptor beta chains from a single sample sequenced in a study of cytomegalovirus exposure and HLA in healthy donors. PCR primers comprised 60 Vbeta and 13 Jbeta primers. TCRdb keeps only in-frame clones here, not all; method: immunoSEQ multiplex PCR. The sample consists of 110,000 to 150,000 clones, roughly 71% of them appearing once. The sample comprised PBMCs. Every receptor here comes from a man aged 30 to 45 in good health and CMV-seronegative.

CDR3 sequence reads: CASRATGGILQPQHF. The CDR3 bases are TGTGCCAGCAGAGCGACAGGGGGTATCTTGCAGCCCCAGCATTTT. This sequence joins TRBV2 and TRBJ1-5; 9 bases are a match to TRBD1. Germline values: CDR1 SNHLY, CDR2 FYNNEI. The CDR3 length is 15 residues. Trimming took 6 bases from V and 7 from J; bases not matched to a gene: 10.

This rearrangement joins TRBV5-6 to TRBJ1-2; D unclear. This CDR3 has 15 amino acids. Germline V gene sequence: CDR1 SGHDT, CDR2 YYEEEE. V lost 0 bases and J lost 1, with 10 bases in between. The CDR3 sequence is CASSLAGVHNYGYTF. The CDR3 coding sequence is TGTGCCAGCAGCTTGGCCGGGGTTCATAACTATGGCTACACCTTC.

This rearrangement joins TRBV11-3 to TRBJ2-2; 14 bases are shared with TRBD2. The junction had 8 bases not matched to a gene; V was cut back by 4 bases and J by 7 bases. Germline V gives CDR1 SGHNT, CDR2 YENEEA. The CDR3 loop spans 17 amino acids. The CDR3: CASSYYPGTSGGGELFF. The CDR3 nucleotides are TGTGCCAGCAGCTATTACCCCGGGACTAGCGGGGGCGGGGAGCTGTTTTTT.

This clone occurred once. The CDR3 protein is CASSQDLAGVRYEQYF. Here the CDR3 DNA reads TGTGCCAGCAGCCAAGATCTTGCAGGGGTAAGGTACGAGCAGTACTTC. V usage is TRBV14 and J usage is TRBJ2-7; tentatively, D is TRBD1 (6 bases). Looked up from germline, CDR1 is SGHDN and CDR2 is FVKESK. Trimming cost V 0 bases and J 4 bases, with 16 bases left between them. There are 16 residues in the CDR3.

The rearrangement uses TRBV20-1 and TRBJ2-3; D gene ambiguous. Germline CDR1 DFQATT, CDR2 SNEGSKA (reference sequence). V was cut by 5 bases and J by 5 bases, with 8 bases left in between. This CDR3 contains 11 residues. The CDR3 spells CSASSRDTQYF. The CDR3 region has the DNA TGCAGTGCTTCGAGTCGAGATACGCAGTATTTT.

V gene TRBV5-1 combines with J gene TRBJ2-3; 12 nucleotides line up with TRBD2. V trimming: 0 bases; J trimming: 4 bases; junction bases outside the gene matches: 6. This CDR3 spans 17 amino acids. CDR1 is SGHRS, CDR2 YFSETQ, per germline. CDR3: CASSLALAGGPADTQYF. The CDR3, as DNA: TGCGCCAGCAGCTTGGCGCTAGCGGGAGGGCCTGCAGATACGCAGTATTTT.

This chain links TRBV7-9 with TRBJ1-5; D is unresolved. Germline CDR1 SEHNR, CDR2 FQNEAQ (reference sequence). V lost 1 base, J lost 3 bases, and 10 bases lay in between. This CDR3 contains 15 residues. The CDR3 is CASSLVRRDNQPQHF. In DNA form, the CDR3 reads TGTGCCAGCAGCTTAGTTCGACGGGACAATCAGCCCCAGCATTTT.

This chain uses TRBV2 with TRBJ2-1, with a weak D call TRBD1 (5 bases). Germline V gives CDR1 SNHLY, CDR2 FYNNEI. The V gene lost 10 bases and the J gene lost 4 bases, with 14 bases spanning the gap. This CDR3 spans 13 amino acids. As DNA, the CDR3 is TGTGCCACCATCGACAGAATTTACAATGAGCAGTTCTTC. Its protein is CATIDRIYNEQFF.

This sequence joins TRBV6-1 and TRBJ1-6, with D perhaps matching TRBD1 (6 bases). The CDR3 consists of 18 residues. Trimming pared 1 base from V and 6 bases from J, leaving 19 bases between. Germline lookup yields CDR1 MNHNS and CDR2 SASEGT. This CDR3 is CASSEVYRVITSNSPLHF. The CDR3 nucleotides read TGTGCCAGCAGTGAAGTTTACAGGGTGATAACTTCTAATTCACCCCTCCACTTT.

The CDR3, as DNA: TGTGCCAGCAGCTACTCTCCATCCTACTACTGCAATGAGCAGTTCTTC. It is translated as CASSYSPSYYCNEQFF. This rearrangement joins TRBV7-6 to TRBJ2-1; unclear D gene. V was cut by 4 bases and J by 6 bases, with 19 bases left in between. The CDR3 runs 16 residues. Germline CDR1 and CDR2: SGHVS and FNYEAQ.

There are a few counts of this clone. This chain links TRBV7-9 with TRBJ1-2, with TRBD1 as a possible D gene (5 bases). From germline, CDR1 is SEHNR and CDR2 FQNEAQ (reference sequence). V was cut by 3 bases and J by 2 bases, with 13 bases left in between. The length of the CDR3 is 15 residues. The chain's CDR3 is CASSFSTGGNYGYTF. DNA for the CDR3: TGTGCCAGCAGCTTCTCCACGGGGGGGAACTATGGCTACACCTTC.

The CDR3, as DNA: TGTGCCAGCAGTTCAACCCCCGAGGACAGGGTAGGGGAAAAACTGTTTTTT. The encoded protein is CASSSTPEDRVGEKLFF. The chain recombines TRBV28 with TRBJ1-4, with 8 positions matching TRBD1. The CDR3 runs to 17 residues. V gave up 4 bases and J gave up 8 bases; unmatched junction bases: 15. Germline V gene data show CDR1 as MDHEN and CDR2 as SYDVKM.

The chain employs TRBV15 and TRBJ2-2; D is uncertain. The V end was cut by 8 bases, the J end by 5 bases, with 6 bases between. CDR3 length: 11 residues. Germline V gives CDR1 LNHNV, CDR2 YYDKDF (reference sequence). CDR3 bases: TGTGCCACCCGAGAGACCGGGGAGCTGTTTTTT. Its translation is CATRETGELFF.

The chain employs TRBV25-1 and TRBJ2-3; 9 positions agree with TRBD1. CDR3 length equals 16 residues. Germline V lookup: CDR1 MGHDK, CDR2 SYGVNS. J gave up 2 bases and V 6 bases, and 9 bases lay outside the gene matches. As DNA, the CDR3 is TGTGCCAGCAGCCGACGCCGGGACAGGGACACAGATACGCAGTATTTT. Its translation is CASSRRRDRDTDTQYF.

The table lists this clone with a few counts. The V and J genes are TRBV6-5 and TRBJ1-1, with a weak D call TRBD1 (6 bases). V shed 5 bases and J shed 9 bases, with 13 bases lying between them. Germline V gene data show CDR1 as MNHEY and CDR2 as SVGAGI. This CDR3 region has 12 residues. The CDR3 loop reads CASSEGQRKAFF. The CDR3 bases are TGTGCCAGCAGTGAAGGACAGAGAAAAGCTTTCTTT.

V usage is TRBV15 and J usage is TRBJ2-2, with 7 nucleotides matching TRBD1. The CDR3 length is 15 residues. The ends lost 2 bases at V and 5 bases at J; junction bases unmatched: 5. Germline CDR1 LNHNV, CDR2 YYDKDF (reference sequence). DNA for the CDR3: TGTGCCACCAGCAGACCCACAGGGGTAACCGGGGAGCTGTTTTTT. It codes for CATSRPTGVTGELFF.